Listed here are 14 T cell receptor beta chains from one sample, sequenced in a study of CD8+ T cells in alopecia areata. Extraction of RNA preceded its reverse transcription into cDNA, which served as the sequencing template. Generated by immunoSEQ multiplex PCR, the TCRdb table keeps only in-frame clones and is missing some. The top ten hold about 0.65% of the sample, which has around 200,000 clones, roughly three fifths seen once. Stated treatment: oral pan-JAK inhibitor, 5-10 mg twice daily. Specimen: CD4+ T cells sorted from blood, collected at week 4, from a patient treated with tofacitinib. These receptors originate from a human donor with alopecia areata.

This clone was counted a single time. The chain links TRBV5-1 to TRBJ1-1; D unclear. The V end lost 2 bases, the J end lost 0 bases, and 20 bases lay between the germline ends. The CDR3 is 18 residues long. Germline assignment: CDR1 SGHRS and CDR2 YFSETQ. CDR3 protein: CASSFRSVTEGMNTEAFF. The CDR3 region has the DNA TGCGCCAGCAGCTTTAGATCGGTCACCGAAGGAATGAACACTGAAGCTTTCTTT.

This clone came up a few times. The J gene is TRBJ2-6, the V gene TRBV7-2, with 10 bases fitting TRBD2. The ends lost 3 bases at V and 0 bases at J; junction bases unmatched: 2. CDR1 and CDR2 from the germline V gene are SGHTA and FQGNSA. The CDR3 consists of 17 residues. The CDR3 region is CASSFASGSSGANVLTF. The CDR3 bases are TGTGCCAGCAGCTTCGCTAGCGGGAGCTCTGGGGCCAACGTCCTGACTTTC.

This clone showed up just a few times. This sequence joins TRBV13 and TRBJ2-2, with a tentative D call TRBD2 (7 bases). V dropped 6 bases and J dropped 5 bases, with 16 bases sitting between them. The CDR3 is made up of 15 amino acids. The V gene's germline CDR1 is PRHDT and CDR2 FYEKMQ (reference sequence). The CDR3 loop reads CASSSTAGQTGELFF. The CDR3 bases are TGTGCCAGCAGTTCGACAGCGGGACAAACCGGGGAGCTGTTTTTT.

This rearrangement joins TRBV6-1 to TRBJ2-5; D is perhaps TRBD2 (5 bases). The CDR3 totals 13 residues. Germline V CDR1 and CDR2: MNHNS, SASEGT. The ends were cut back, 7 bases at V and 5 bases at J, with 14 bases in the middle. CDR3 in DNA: TGTGCCAGCAAGGCGGCGGGCCGTGAGACCCAGTACTTC. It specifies CASKAAGRETQYF.

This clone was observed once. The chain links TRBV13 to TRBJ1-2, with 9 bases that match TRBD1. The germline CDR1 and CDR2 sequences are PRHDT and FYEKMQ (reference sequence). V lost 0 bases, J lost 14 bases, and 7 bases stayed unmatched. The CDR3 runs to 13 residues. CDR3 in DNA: TGTGCCAGCAGCTTAGGCACAGGGGGCGCGGAAACCTTC. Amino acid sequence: CASSLGTGGAETF.

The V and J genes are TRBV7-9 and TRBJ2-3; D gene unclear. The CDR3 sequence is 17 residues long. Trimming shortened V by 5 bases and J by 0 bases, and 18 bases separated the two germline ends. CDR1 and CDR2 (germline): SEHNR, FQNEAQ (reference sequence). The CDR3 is CASSAPDWSRSTDTQYF. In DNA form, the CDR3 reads TGTGCCAGCAGCGCTCCCGACTGGTCCCGAAGCACAGATACGCAGTATTTT.

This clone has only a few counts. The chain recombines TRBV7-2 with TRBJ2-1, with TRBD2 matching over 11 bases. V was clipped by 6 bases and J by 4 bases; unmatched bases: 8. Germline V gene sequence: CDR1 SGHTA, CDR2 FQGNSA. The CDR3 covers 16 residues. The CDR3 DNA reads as TGTGCCAGCAGGCAATCTAGCGGGAGGACGTACAATGAGCAGTTCTTC. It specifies CASRQSSGRTYNEQFF.

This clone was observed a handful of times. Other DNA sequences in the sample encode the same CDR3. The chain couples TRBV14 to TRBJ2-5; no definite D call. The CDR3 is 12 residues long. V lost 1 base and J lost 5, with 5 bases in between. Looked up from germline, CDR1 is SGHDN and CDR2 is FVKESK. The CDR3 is CASSQVWETQYF. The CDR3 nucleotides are TGTGCCAGCAGCCAAGTTTGGGAGACCCAGTACTTC.

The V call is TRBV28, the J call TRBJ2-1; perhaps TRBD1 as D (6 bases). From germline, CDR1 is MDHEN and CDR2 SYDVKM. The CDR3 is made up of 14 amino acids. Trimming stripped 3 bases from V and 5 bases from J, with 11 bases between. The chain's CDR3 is CASSLYRQDNEQFF. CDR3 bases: TGTGCCAGCAGTTTGTATCGACAGGACAATGAGCAGTTCTTC.

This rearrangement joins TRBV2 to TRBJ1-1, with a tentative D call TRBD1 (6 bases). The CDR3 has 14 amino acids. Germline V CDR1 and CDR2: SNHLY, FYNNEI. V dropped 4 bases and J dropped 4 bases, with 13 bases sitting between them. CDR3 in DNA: TGTGCCAGCAGTGCTGGGGGCTTCGGCACTGAAGCTTTCTTT. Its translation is CASSAGGFGTEAFF.

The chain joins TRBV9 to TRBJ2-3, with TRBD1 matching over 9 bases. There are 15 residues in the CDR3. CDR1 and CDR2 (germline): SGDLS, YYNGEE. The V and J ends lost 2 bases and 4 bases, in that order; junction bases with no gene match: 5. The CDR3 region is CASSVEGQGADTQYF. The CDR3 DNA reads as TGTGCCAGCAGCGTTGAGGGACAGGGCGCAGATACGCAGTATTTT.

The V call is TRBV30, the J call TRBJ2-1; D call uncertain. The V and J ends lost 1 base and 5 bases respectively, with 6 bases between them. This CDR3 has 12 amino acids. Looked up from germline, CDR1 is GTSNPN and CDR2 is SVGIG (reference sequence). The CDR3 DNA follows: TGTGCCTGGAGTGACTGGAACAATGAGCAGTTCTTC. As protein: CAWSDWNNEQFF.

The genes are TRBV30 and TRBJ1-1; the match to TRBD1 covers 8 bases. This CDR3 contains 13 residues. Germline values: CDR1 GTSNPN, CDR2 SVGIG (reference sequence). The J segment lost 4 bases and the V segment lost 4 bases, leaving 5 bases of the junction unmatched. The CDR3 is CAWNAGGVTEAFF. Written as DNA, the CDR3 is TGTGCCTGGAACGCAGGGGGCGTCACTGAAGCTTTCTTT.

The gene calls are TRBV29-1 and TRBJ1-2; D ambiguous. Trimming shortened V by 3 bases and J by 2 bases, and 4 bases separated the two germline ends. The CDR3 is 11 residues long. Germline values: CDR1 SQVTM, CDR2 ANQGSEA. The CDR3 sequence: CSVEWNYGYTF. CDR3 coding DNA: TGCAGCGTTGAGTGGAACTATGGCTACACCTTC.